This T cell receptor (beta chain) was sequenced in a study of T-cell memory formation after mild COVID-19. This clonotype was detected only a few times. The antigen is unknown. Whole-study findings and limits: CD4+ clones that contracted lay mainly in CM and EM; CD8+ ones lay in EMRA.

After 5'RACE with constant-segment primers, TCR alpha and TCR beta cDNA libraries carrying sample barcodes and UMIs were obtained. TCRdb re-called the 5' RACE reads with MiXCR, one entry per CDR3 protein. The repertoire includes 250,000 to 300,000 distinct CDR3 sequences, roughly 15% of them detected once, and 22% sits in the top ten. J lost 3 bases, V lost 4 bases, and 5 bases had no gene match. Germline V gives CDR1 SEHNR, CDR2 FQNEAQ (reference sequence). The CDR3 has 14 amino acids. This receptor was taken from a man aged 18 to 30 who had mild COVID-19 (a few samples of this study predate the infection). Cell type and time point are not known. The rearrangement uses TRBV7-9 and TRBJ2-5, with 7 bases lining up with TRBD1. Sequencing used PBMCs or a T cell subset sorted from them (not recorded which). CDR3 in amino acids: CASSSQGTEETQYF. The CDR3 region has the DNA TGTGCCAGCAGCTCGCAAGGGACAGAAGAGACCCAGTACTTC.